A selection of T cell receptor beta chains follows, all from one sample in a study of T cell responses to AZD1222 COVID-19 vaccine. Assay used: immunoSEQ multiplex PCR; TCRdb lists only in-frame clones, some missing. The sample holds about 97,000 clones, 80% to 90% seen once. The sequencing used peripheral blood, collected on day 0 of AZD1222 vaccination. The receptor source for this set is an adult in good health. The CDR3 runs from the conserved cysteine through the conserved F or W. Each record gives: V gene, D gene, clone size, J gene, CDR3 protein, CDR3 DNA. The D gene is left open where the match is weak. Size is stated for part of the rows, as once, few or many counts, or as a class when the clone is expanded.

TRBV4-3	-	-	TRBJ2-3	CASSTRGSSTDTQYF	TGCGCCAGCAGCACCCGGGGGTCAAGCACAGATACGCAGTATTTT
TRBV7-9	-	-	TRBJ1-6	CASSLGESGVSTSPLHF	TGTGCCAGCAGCTTAGGAGAGTCAGGGGTTTCGACTTCACCCCTCCACTTT
TRBV18	-	-	TRBJ1-2	CASSPEGLSGYTF	TGTGCCAGCTCACCAGAGGGCCTAAGTGGCTACACCTTC
TRBV19	-	-	TRBJ2-7	CASSDPGRNYEQYF	TGTGCCAGTAGCGATCCGGGACGGAACTACGAGCAGTACTTC
TRBV18	-	-	TRBJ1-5	CASSTADSNQPQHF	TGTGCCAGCTCAACAGCCGATAGCAATCAGCCCCAGCATTTT
TRBV6-1	-	-	TRBJ1-1	CASSEYPGMNTEAFF	TGTGCCAGCAGTGAATACCCGGGGATGAACACTGAAGCTTTCTTT
TRBV19	TRBD2	-	TRBJ2-7	CASSRLAGGRSYEQYF	TGTGCCAGTAGTAGACTAGCGGGAGGCCGCTCCTACGAGCAGTACTTC
TRBV2	-	-	TRBJ1-1	CASSSQGSTEAFF	TGTGCCAGCAGTTCCCAGGGGAGCACTGAAGCTTTCTTT
TRBV27	TRBD1	-	TRBJ1-2	CASKKQGGYTF	TGTGCCAGCAAGAAACAGGGGGGCTACACCTTC
TRBV5-1	TRBD1	-	TRBJ2-1	CASSPGTGAWGTYNEQFF	TGCGCCAGCAGCCCCGGGACAGGGGCTTGGGGAACCTACAATGAGCAGTTCTTC
TRBV29-1	TRBD1	once	TRBJ2-1	CSVWTGEGNEQFF	TGCAGCGTTTGGACAGGGGAAGGGAATGAGCAGTTCTTC
TRBV6-4	TRBD1	-	TRBJ2-7	CASRTGQASYEQYF	TGTGCCAGCAGGACGGGACAGGCCTCCTACGAGCAGTACTTC
TRBV5-1	TRBD1	-	TRBJ2-7	CASSSGQGEGWEQYF	TGCGCCAGCAGCTCCGGACAGGGGGAGGGGTGGGAGCAGTACTTC
TRBV7-2	TRBD1	-	TRBJ2-7	CASSLALDRSYEQYF	TGTGCCAGCAGCTTAGCGTTGGACAGGTCCTACGAGCAGTACTTC
TRBV5-1	TRBD1	-	TRBJ2-7	CASSLAGQGNEQYF	TGCGCCAGCAGCTTGGCCGGACAGGGTAACGAGCAGTACTTC
TRBV7-2	TRBD2	-	TRBJ2-3	CASSSRGSGGLSTDTQYF	TGTGCCAGCAGCTCTCGGGGTAGCGGGGGGCTCAGCACAGATACGCAGTATTTT
TRBV4-3	-	-	TRBJ1-2	CASSHLGTYGYTF	TGCGCCAGCAGCCATTTAGGGACCTATGGCTACACCTTC
TRBV18	-	-	TRBJ1-1	CASSPLRGGVSGTEAFF	TGTGCCAGCTCACCCCTCAGGGGCGGAGTGTCAGGCACTGAAGCTTTCTTT
TRBV28	TRBD2	-	TRBJ2-3	CASSLWTSGQFTDTQYF	TGTGCCAGCAGTTTGTGGACTAGCGGACAATTCACAGATACGCAGTATTTT
TRBV6-6	-	-	TRBJ1-4	CASSQTVATNEKLFF	TGTGCCAGCAGCCAGACAGTTGCAACTAATGAAAAACTGTTTTTT
TRBV28	-	-	TRBJ1-2	CASSSHSPGSEYGYTF	TGTGCCAGCAGTTCCCACTCCCCAGGGTCTGAGTATGGCTACACCTTC
TRBV24-1	TRBD2	-	TRBJ2-5	CATSDPRGDQETQYF	TGTGCCACCAGTGATCCGCGGGGGGATCAAGAGACCCAGTACTTC
TRBV12-3/TRBV12-4	-	-	TRBJ2-7	CASSLGGNNEQYF	TGTGCCAGCAGTTTGGGGGGCAATAACGAGCAGTACTTC
TRBV7-2	-	-	TRBJ1-5	CASSLDGNQPQHF	TGTGCCAGCAGCTTAGACGGGAATCAGCCCCAGCATTTT
TRBV4-3	TRBD2	-	TRBJ2-5	CASSQDSGSGGAEETQYF	TGCGCCAGCAGCCAAGATTCGGGTAGCGGGGGGGCTGAGGAGACCCAGTACTTC
TRBV18	-	-	TRBJ2-7	CASSTDSYEQYF	TGTGCCAGCTCAACTGACAGCTACGAGCAGTACTTC
TRBV5-1	-	-	TRBJ1-1	CASSLAVGRQNTEAFF	TGCGCCAGCAGCTTGGCCGTCGGACGGCAAAACACTGAAGCTTTCTTT
TRBV7-9	TRBD2	few	TRBJ2-1	CASSNERGGRNEQFF	TGTGCCAGCAGCAATGAGCGGGGGGGCCGCAATGAGCAGTTCTTC
TRBV7-8	-	-	TRBJ2-5	CASSLAQGMQETQYF	TGTGCCAGCAGCTTAGCGCAGGGGATGCAAGAGACCCAGTACTTC
TRBV7-6	-	once	TRBJ2-1	CASSLAGGGSTYNEQFF	TGTGCCAGCAGCTTAGCGGGGGGAGGCAGTACCTACAATGAGCAGTTCTTC
TRBV7-2	-	-	TRBJ1-6	CASSSRQTFEYNSPLHF	TGTGCCAGCAGCTCCCGACAGACCTTCGAATATAATTCACCCCTCCACTTT